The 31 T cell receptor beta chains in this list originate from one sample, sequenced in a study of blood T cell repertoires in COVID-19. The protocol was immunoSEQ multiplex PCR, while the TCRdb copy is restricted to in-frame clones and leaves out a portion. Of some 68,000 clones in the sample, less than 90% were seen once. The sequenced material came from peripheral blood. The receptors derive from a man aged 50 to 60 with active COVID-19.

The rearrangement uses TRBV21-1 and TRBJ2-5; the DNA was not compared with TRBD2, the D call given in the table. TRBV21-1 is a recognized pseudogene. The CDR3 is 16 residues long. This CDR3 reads CASSKGLAGGQETQYF. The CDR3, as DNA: TGTGCCAGCAGCAAAGGACTAGCGGGGGGACAAGAGACCCAGTACTTC.

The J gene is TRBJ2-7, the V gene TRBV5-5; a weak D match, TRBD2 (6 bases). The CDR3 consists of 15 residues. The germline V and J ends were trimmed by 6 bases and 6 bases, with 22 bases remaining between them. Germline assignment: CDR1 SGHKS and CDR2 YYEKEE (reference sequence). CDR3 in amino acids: CASISFAGSPSEQYF. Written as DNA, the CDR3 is TGTGCCAGCATAAGTTTCGCCGGGAGCCCATCCGAGCAGTACTTC. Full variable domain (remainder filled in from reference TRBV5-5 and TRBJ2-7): DAGVTQSPTHLIKTRGQQVTLRCSPISGHKSVSWYQQVLGQGPQFIFQYYEKEERGRGNFPDRFSARQFPNYSSELNVNALLLGDSALYLCASISFAGSPSEQYFGPGTRLTVT.

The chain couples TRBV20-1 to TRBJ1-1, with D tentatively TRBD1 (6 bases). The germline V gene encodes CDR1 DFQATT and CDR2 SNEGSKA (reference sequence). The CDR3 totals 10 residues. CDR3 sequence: CKSQGTEAFF. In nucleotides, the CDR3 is TGCAAGAGCCAGGGGACTGAAGCTTTCTTT.

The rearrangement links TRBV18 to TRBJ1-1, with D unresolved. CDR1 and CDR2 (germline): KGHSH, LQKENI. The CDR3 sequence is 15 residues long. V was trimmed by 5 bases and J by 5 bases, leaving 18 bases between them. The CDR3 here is CASSSKDGLNTEAFF. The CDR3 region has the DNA TGTGCCAGCTCATCAAAGGACGGACTCAATACTGAAGCTTTCTTT.

CDR3 nucleotide sequence: TGTGCCAGCAGTGAATGGTCGTACGTAGGACAGGGCACAGATACGCAGTATTTT. Its translation: CASSEWSYVGQGTDTQYF. V gene TRBV25-1 combines with J gene TRBJ2-3, with 7 positions matching TRBD1. The V gene end was trimmed by 1 base and the J gene end by 1 base; junction bases not matched to a gene: 11. This CDR3 region has 18 residues. Germline loops: CDR1 MGHDK, CDR2 SYGVNS.

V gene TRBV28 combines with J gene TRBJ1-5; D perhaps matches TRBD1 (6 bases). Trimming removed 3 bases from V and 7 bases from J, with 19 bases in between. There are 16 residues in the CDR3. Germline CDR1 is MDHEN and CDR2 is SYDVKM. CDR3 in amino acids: CASSLPKQGGRQPQHF. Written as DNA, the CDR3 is TGTGCCAGCAGTTTGCCCAAACAGGGCGGACGGCAGCCCCAGCATTTT. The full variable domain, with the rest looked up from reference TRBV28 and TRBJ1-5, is DVKVTQSSRYLVKRTGEKVFLECVQDMDHENMFWYRQDPGLGLRLIYFSYDVKMKEKGDIPEGYSVSREKKERFSLILESASTNQTSMYLCASSLPKQGGRQPQHFGDGTRLSIL.

CDR3 nucleotide sequence: TGTGCCAGCAGCCCAGGTGGCCCTGAAGCTTTCTTT. Its translation: CASSPGGPEAFF. The chain couples TRBV25-1 to TRBJ1-1; D gene ambiguous. This CDR3 comprises 12 residues. V was trimmed by 6 bases and J by 6 bases, leaving 11 bases between them. Germline lookup yields CDR1 MGHDK and CDR2 SYGVNS.

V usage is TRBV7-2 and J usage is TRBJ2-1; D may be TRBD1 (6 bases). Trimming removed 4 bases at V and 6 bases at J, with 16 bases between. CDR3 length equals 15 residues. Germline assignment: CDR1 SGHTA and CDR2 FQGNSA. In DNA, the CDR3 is TGTGCCAGCAGCTCCTCCAGGGGTCTCTCCAATGAGCAGTTCTTC. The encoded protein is CASSSSRGLSNEQFF.

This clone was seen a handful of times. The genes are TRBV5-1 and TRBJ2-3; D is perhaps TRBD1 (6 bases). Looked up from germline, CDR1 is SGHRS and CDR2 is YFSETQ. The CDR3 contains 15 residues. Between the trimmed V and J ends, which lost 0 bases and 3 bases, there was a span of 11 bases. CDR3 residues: CASSLGAGATDTQYF. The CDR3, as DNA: TGCGCCAGCAGCTTGGGAGCAGGGGCTACAGATACGCAGTATTTT.

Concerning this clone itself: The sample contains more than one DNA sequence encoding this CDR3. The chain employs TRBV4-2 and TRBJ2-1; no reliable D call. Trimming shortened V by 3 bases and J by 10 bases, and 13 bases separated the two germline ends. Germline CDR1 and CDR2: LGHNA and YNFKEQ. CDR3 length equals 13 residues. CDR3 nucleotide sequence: TGTGCCAGCAGCCAGGAGCAGAATACCGAGCAGTTCTTC. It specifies CASSQEQNTEQFF.

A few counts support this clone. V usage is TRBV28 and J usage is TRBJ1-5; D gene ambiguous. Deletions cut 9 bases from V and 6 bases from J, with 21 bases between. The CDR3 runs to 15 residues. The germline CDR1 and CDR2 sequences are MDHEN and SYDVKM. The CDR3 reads CASKTSGGVGQPQHF. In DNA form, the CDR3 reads TGTGCCAGTAAGACCAGCGGCGGGGTGGGTCAGCCCCAGCATTTT.

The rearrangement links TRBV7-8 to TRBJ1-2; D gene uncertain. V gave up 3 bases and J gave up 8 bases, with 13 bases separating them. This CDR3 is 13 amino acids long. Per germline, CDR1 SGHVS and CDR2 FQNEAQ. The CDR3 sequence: CASSFPGRMGYTF. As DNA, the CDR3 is TGTGCCAGCAGCTTTCCAGGCCGTATGGGCTACACCTTC.

Here the CDR3 DNA reads TGTGCCAGCACTCCGTTCGGGGGAGGGGCCAAAAACATTCAGTACTTC. This gives the protein CASTPFGGGAKNIQYF. The chain has TRBV27 and TRBJ2-4; 7 bases are a match to TRBD2. The germline CDR1 and CDR2 sequences are MNHEY and SMNVEV (reference sequence). The CDR3 totals 16 residues. The V segment lost 7 bases and the J segment 1 base; nucleotides outside the gene matches: 10.

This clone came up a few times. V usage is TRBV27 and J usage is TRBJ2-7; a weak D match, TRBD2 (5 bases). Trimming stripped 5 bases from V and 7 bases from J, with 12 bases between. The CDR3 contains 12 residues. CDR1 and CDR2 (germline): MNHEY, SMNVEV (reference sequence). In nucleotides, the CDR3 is TGTGCCAGCAGTACCCCTCCGGGGGAGCAGTACTTC. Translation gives CASSTPPGEQYF.

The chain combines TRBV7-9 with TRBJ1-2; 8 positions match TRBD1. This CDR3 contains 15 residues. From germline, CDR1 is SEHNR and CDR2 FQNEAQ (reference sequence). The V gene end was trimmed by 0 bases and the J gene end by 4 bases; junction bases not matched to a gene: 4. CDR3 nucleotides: TGTGCCAGCAGCTTAGCGACAGGGGTTGTCTATGGCTACACCTTC. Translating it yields CASSLATGVVYGYTF.

DNA of the CDR3: TGTGCCAGCAGCCCCGCCTCAGGACAGGGGACGAGCTACACCTTC. It translates to CASSPASGQGTSYTF. The V and J genes are TRBV14 and TRBJ1-2; 9 positions agree with TRBD1. Germline CDR1 reads SGHDN; CDR2 reads FVKESK. Trimming at V came to 4 bases and at J to 9 bases, leaving 12 bases not matched to a gene. The CDR3 loop spans 15 amino acids.

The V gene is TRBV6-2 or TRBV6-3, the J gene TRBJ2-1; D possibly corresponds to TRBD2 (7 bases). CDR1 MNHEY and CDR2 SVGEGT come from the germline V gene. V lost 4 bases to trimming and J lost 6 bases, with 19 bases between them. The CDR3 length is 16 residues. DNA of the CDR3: TGTGCCAGCAGTTTGGGGGGGACACTTATGGGCAATGAGCAGTTCTTC. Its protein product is CASSLGGTLMGNEQFF.

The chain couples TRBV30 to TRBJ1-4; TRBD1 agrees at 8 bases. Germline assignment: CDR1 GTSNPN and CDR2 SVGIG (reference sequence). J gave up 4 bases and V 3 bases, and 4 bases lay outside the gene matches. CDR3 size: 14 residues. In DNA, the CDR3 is TGTGCCTGGAGCGGGACAGGTCATAATGAAAAACTGTTTTTT. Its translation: CAWSGTGHNEKLFF.

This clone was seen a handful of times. The CDR3 DNA sequence: TGTGCCAGTAGTATGGGGGGGAAAACCCACAATGATGAGCAGTTCTTC. Protein product: CASSMGGKTHNDEQFF. The rearrangement links TRBV19 to TRBJ2-1, with 7 nucleotides matching TRBD2. CDR3 length equals 16 residues. The V segment lost 3 bases and the J segment 8 bases; nucleotides outside the gene matches: 13. CDR1 is LNHDA and CDR2 is SQIVND in the germline V gene (reference sequence).

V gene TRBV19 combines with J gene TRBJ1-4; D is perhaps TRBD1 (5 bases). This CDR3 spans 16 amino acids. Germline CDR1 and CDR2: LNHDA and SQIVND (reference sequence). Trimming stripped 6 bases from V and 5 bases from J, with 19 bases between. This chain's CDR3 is CASRPLQVQQNEKLFF. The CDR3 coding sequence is TGTGCCAGTAGACCACTACAGGTCCAACAAAATGAAAAACTGTTTTTT. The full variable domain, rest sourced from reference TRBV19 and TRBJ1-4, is DGGITQSPKYLFRKEGQNVTLSCEQNLNHDAMYWYRQDPGQGLRLIYYSQIVNDFQKGDIAEGYSVSREKKESFPLTVTSAQKNPTAFYLCASRPLQVQQNEKLFFGSGTQLSVL.

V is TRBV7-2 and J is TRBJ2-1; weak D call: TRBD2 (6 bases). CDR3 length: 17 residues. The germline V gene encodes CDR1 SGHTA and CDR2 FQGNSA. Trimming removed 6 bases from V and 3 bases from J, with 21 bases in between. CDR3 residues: CASSRAPTGVRYNEQFF. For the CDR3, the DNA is TGTGCCAGCAGTCGCGCTCCGACGGGAGTTCGCTACAATGAGCAGTTCTTC.

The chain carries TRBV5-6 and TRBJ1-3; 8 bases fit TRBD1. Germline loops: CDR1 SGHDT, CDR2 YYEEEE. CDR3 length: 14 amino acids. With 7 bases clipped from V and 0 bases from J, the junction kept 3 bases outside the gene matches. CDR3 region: CASVDRGSGNTIYF. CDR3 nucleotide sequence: TGTGCCAGCGTTGACAGGGGCTCTGGAAACACCATATATTTT. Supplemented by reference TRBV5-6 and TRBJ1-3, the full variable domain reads DAGVTQSPTHLIKTRGQQVTLRCSPKSGHDTVSWYQQALGQGPQFIFQYYEEEERQRGNFPDRFSGHQFPNYSSELNVNALLLGDSALYLCASVDRGSGNTIYFGEGSWLTVV.

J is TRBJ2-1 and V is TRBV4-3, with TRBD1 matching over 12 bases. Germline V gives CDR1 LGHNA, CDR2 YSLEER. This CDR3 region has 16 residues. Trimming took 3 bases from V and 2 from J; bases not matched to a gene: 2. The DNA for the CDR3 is TGCGCCAGCAGCCACGGGACAGGGGGCGCCTACAATGAGCAGTTCTTC. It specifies CASSHGTGGAYNEQFF.

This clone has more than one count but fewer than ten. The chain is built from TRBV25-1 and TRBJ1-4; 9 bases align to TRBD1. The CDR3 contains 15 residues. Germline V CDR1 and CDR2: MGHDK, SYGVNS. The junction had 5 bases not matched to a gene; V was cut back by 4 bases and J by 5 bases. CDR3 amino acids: CASSAAGTGNEKLFF. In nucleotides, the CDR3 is TGTGCCAGCAGTGCCGCCGGGACAGGGAATGAAAAACTGTTTTTT.

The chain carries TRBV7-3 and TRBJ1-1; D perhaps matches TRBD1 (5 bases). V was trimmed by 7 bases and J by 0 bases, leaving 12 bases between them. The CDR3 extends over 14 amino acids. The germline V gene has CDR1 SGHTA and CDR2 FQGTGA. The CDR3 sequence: CASKGNNLNTEAFF. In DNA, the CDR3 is TGTGCCAGCAAGGGGAACAACCTGAACACTGAAGCTTTCTTT.

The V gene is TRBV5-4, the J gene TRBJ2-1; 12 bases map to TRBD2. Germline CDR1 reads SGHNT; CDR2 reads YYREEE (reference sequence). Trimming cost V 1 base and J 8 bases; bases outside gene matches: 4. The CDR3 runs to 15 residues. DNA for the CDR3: TGTGCCAGCAGCTTGCGACTAGCGGGAGTCCATGAGCAGTTCTTC. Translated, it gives CASSLRLAGVHEQFF.

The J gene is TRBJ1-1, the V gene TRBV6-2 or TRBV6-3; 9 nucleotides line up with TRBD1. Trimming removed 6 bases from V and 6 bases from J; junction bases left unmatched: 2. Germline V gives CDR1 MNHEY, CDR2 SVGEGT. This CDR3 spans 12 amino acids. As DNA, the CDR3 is TGTGCCAGCAGCCGACAGGGGGCTGAAGCTTTCTTT. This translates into CASSRQGAEAFF.

For the CDR3, the DNA is TGCGCCAGCAGCCGTTCCGACCGGGATTTGAACACTGAAGCTTTCTTT. Translating gives CASSRSDRDLNTEAFF. The chain couples TRBV23-1 to TRBJ1-1; D gene uncertain. TRBV23-1 is reported as an ORF; its role is uncertain. The germline V and J ends were trimmed by 6 bases and 0 bases, with 17 bases remaining between them. The CDR3 is 16 residues long.

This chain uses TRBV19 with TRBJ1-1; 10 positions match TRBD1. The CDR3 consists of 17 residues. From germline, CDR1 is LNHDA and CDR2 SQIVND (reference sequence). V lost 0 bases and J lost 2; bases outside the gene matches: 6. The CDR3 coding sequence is TGTGCCAGTAGTATAGATCGGGACAGGGGAGTTAACACTGAAGCTTTCTTT. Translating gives CASSIDRDRGVNTEAFF.

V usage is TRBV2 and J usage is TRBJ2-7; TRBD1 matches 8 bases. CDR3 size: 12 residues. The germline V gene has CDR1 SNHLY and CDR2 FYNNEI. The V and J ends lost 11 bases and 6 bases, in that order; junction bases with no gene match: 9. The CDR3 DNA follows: TGTGCCCTCCGGACAGGGCCGGGCGAGCAGTACTTC. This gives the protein CALRTGPGEQYF.

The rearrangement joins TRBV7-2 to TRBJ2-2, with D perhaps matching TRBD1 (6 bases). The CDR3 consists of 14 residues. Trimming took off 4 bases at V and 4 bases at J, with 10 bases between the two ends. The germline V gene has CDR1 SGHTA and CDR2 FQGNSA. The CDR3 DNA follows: TGTGCCAGCAGCTATAGGACAGCCACCGGGGAGCTGTTTTTT. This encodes CASSYRTATGELFF.